This TCR beta chain was obtained from a study of blood T cell repertoires in COVID-19. CDR1 ENHRY and CDR2 SYGVKD come from the germline V gene. This CDR3 has 15 residues. V lost 6 bases to trimming and J lost 3 bases; unmatched junction nucleotides: 9. TCRdb keeps only in-frame clones here, not all; method: immunoSEQ multiplex PCR. The repertoire includes roughly 150,000 clones, approximately 86% of them detected once, and under 3% sits in the top ten. During active infection, Seattle patients enrolled and were then monitored through disease. This clonotype originated in a woman older than 75 with COVID-19, enrolled during active disease. The sequencing sample was made of peripheral blood. The V call is TRBV10-3, the J call TRBJ1-1; TRBD1 agrees at 8 bases. The DNA for the CDR3 is TGTGCCATCAGAAACGTACAGGGGGTCGACACTGAAGCTTTCTTT. Amino acid sequence: CAIRNVQGVDTEAFF.